The 18 T cell receptor beta chains in this list originate from one sample, sequenced in a study of T cell changes during pregnancy in multiple sclerosis (dated by TCRdb to between 2018 and 2021). The library was prepared using the immunoSEQ multiplex PCR assay. What TCRdb holds here is the immuneACCESS table cut down to in-frame rearrangements. Part of the clones is not present; checked against another copy, under half of the missing clones reflect an unresolved V gene, and the others are unexplained. Across this sample there are tens of thousands of clones, with more than 90% seen only once. The top ten clones comprise about 0.5% of the sample. The sample consisted of CD4+ T cells from peripheral blood mononuclear cells, taken in the second trimester of pregnancy. These receptors all come from a female donor in good health, enrolled as a control in a pregnancy study.

This clone was recorded only once. V usage is TRBV18 and J usage is TRBJ2-6, with 12 bases lining up with TRBD1. J gave up 2 bases and V 2 bases, and 7 bases lay outside the gene matches. The CDR3 runs to 19 residues. Germline-derived CDR1 and CDR2 are KGHSH and LQKENI. This CDR3 is CASSPAGQGAFPGANVLTF. In nucleotides, the CDR3 is TGTGCCAGCTCACCAGCGGGACAGGGGGCTTTTCCTGGGGCCAACGTCCTGACTTTC.

The J gene is TRBJ2-7, the V gene TRBV11-1, with TRBD1 identical over 7 bases. With V trimmed by 3 bases and J by 0 bases, 2 bases remained unmatched. CDR3 length: 14 amino acids. Germline V CDR1 and CDR2: SGHAT, FQDESV (reference sequence). The CDR3 protein is CASSLQGVSYEQYF. CDR3 DNA sequence: TGTGCCAGCAGCTTGCAGGGGGTCTCCTACGAGCAGTACTTC.

J is TRBJ2-3 and V is TRBV11-3; D remains unclear. The germline V and J ends were trimmed by 4 bases and 6 bases, with 11 bases remaining between them. In germline, CDR1 is SGHNT, CDR2 YENEEA. The CDR3 consists of 13 residues. CDR3 sequence (DNA): TGTGCCAGCAGCTCCTCCCGCCGGGATACGCAGTATTTT. Translating it yields CASSSSRRDTQYF.

This rearrangement joins TRBV7-3 to TRBJ2-3, with D possibly TRBD2 on 6 matching bases. Between the trimmed V and J ends, which lost 5 bases and 3 bases, there was a span of 18 bases. In germline, CDR1 is SGHTA, CDR2 FQGTGA. The CDR3 totals 16 residues. The CDR3 region is CASSPNSGARTDTQYF. The CDR3, as DNA: TGTGCCAGCAGCCCTAATTCGGGAGCTCGTACAGATACGCAGTATTTT. The full variable domain, its missing parts supplied by reference TRBV7-3 and TRBJ2-3, is GAGVSQTPSNKVTEKGKYVELRCDPISGHTALYWYRQSLGQGPEFLIYFQGTGAADDSGLPNDRFFAVRPEGSVSTLKIQRTERGDSAVYLCASSPNSGARTDTQYFGPGTRLTVL.

This chain links TRBV19 with TRBJ2-5; possible D gene TRBD2, 5 bases. V gave up 3 bases and J gave up 0 bases, with 5 bases separating them. The CDR3 loop spans 13 amino acids. Germline V gives CDR1 LNHDA, CDR2 SQIVND (reference sequence). The CDR3 DNA reads TGTGCCAGTAGTATCGGGAACCAAGAGACCCAGTACTTC. It specifies CASSIGNQETQYF. The entire variable domain, with the rest obtained from reference TRBV19 and TRBJ2-5, is as follows: DGGITQSPKYLFRKEGQNVTLSCEQNLNHDAMYWYRQDPGQGLRLIYYSQIVNDFQKGDIAEGYSVSREKKESFPLTVTSAQKNPTAFYLCASSIGNQETQYFGPGTRLLVL.

In regard to this clone: One end of the junction does not line up with germline, which may come from a read error. The chain recombines TRBV7-7 with TRBJ2-7, with TRBD2 matching over 8 bases. Germline V gene lookup returns CDR1 SSHAT and CDR2 FNYEAQ (reference sequence). The CDR3 runs 13 residues. The CDR3 is CASSRGGNYEQYF. The CDR3 nucleotides are TGTGCTAGCAGCCGGGGGGGTAACTACGAGCAGTACTTC.

The chain is built from TRBV2 and TRBJ2-5, with 7 bases aligning to TRBD1. With 4 bases clipped from V and 11 bases from J, the junction kept 13 bases outside the gene matches. Germline CDR1 is SNHLY and CDR2 is FYNNEI. This CDR3 has 14 amino acids. CDR3 in amino acids: CASSVGVAGGEQYF. The CDR3 nucleotides read TGTGCCAGCAGTGTAGGGGTGGCAGGGGGAGAGCAGTACTTC.

Here the CDR3 reads CASRRTSGFYTDTQYF. Here the CDR3 DNA reads TGTGCCAGCCGACGTACTAGCGGGTTCTACACAGATACGCAGTATTTT. The V and J genes are TRBV28 and TRBJ2-3; the match to TRBD2 covers 9 bases. Germline CDR1 MDHEN, CDR2 SYDVKM. This CDR3 region has 16 residues. V shed 8 bases and J 2 bases; nucleotides not matched to a gene: 11.

The chain uses TRBV5-4 and TRBJ1-4; 7 bases align to TRBD1. V lost 5 bases, J lost 0 bases, and 4 bases stayed unmatched. The V gene's germline CDR1 is SGHNT and CDR2 YYREEE (reference sequence). The CDR3 runs to 15 residues. The CDR3 spells CASRRGQATNEKLFF. CDR3 DNA: TGTGCCAGCAGGAGGGGGCAGGCAACTAATGAAAAACTGTTTTTT.

This rearrangement joins TRBV28 to TRBJ1-1; a possible D gene is TRBD1 (5 bases). Germline-derived CDR1 and CDR2 are MDHEN and SYDVKM. V lost 6 bases, J lost 8 bases, and 22 bases lay in between. This CDR3 has 15 residues. This CDR3 is CASSSPVKPNREAFF. CDR3 nucleotide sequence: TGTGCCAGCAGCTCCCCCGTGAAACCGAACAGGGAAGCTTTCTTT.

The chain recombines TRBV18 with TRBJ2-6; D not resolved. CDR1 is KGHSH and CDR2 is LQKENI in the germline V gene. V was clipped by 3 bases and J by 0 bases, with 12 bases between them. The CDR3 loop spans 17 amino acids. The CDR3 is CASSPPETGSGANVLTF. The CDR3 coding sequence is TGTGCCAGCTCACCCCCGGAGACGGGCTCTGGGGCCAACGTCCTGACTTTC.

This chain joins TRBV28 and TRBJ2-7, with 7 bases identical to TRBD1. There are 14 residues in the CDR3. Per germline, CDR1 MDHEN and CDR2 SYDVKM. The V gene end was trimmed by 6 bases and the J gene end by 3 bases; junction bases not matched to a gene: 8. The CDR3 region has the DNA TGTGCCAGCAGAAATCCGGGACAGAACTACGAGCAGTACTTC. As protein: CASRNPGQNYEQYF.

In DNA form, the CDR3 reads TGTGCCAGCCTGACAGGGGGGGCCCTCTACGAGCAGTACTTC. It codes for CASLTGGALYEQYF. This chain connects TRBV28 to TRBJ2-7; TRBD1 agrees at 9 bases. The CDR3 is 14 residues long. Germline V CDR1 and CDR2: MDHEN, SYDVKM. After removal of 8 bases from V and 3 bases from J, the junction contained 8 bases not matched to a gene.

The V call is TRBV27, the J call TRBJ2-7, with 8 positions matching TRBD1. Germline values: CDR1 MNHEY, CDR2 SMNVEV (reference sequence). The CDR3 length is 14 residues. The V and J ends lost 2 bases and 4 bases, in that order; junction bases with no gene match: 4. The chain's CDR3 is CASSLSRGRYEQYF. The CDR3 region has the DNA TGTGCCAGCAGTTTAAGCAGGGGGCGTTACGAGCAGTACTTC.

The rearrangement links TRBV19 to TRBJ2-7; 11 bases are shared with TRBD2. The ends lost 7 bases at V and 4 bases at J; junction bases unmatched: 9. The CDR3 covers 15 residues. Per germline, CDR1 LNHDA and CDR2 SQIVND (reference sequence). The CDR3, as DNA: TGTGCCAGTAATAGGGGACTAGCGGCAGATTACGAGCAGTACTTC. Encoded protein: CASNRGLAADYEQYF. The variable domain in full, completed from reference TRBV19 and TRBJ2-7, reads DGGITQSPKYLFRKEGQNVTLSCEQNLNHDAMYWYRQDPGQGLRLIYYSQIVNDFQKGDIAEGYSVSREKKESFPLTVTSAQKNPTAFYLCASNRGLAADYEQYFGPGTRLTVT.

The V and J genes are TRBV23-1 and TRBJ1-2; tentative D call: TRBD1 (6 bases). TRBV23-1 is an open reading frame, and its role is uncertain. Deletions cut 4 bases from V and 4 bases from J, with 10 bases between. This CDR3 region has 13 residues. In DNA form, the CDR3 reads TGCGCCAGCAGTCTGGGACATTCCTATGGCTACACCTTC. It specifies CASSLGHSYGYTF.

The rearrangement uses TRBV20-1 and TRBJ2-1; 7 nucleotides align to TRBD2. From germline, CDR1 is DFQATT and CDR2 SNEGSKA (reference sequence). The CDR3 is 11 amino acids. After removal of 7 bases from V and 7 bases from J, the junction contained 4 bases not matched to a gene. The CDR3, as DNA: TGCAGTGGGGCGGGGGTGAATGAGCAGTTCTTC. As protein: CSGAGVNEQFF.

The CDR3 loop reads CASSFTGYEQYF. CDR3 in DNA: TGTGCCAGCAGCTTTACAGGCTACGAGCAGTACTTC. The chain is built from TRBV7-9 and TRBJ2-7, with D tentatively TRBD1 (5 bases). This CDR3 contains 12 residues. Trimming stripped 3 bases from V and 3 bases from J, with 6 bases between. CDR1 and CDR2 from the germline V gene are SEHNR and FQNEAQ (reference sequence).